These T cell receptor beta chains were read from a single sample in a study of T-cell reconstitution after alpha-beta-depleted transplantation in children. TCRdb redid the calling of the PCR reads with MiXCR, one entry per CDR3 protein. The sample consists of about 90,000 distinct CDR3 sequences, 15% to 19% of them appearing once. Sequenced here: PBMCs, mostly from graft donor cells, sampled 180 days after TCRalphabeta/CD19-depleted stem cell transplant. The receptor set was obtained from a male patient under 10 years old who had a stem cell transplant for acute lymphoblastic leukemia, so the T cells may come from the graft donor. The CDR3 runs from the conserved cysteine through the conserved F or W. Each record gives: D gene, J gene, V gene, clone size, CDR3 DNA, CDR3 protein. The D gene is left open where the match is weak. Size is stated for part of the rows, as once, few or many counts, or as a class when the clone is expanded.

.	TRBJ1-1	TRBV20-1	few	TGCAGTGCTTCTCGGGACATCACAACGGAAGCTTTCTTT	CSASRDITTEAFF
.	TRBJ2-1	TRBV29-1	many	TGCAGCGTTGGAGCCCGGGCGGGAAATGAGCAGTTCTTC	CSVGARAGNEQFF
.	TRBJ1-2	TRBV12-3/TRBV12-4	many	TGTGCCAGCACCCCAGGGGACTATGGCTACACCTTC	CASTPGDYGYTF
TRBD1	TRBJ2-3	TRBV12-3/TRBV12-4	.	TGTGCCAGCAGTTTAGTCCCGGGACAGCGAGACACAGATACGCAGTATTTT	CASSLVPGQRDTDTQYF
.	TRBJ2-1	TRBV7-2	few	TGTGCCAGCAGCTTAAGGCGGACACTCTACAATGAGCAGTTCTTC	CASSLRRTLYNEQFF
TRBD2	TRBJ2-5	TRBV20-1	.	TGCAGTGCTAGGCCCCGACTAGCGGGGGGGCCCACGGAGACCCAGTACTTC	CSARPRLAGGPTETQYF
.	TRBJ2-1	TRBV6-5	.	TGTGCCAGCAGTTACTCGACGCCGTACAATGAGCAGTTCTTC	CASSYSTPYNEQFF
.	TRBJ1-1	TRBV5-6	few	TGTGCCAGCAGCTTGGGCAGGGTCCTTATGAACACTGAAGCTTTCTTT	CASSLGRVLMNTEAFF
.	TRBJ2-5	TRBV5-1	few	TGCGCCAGCAGCTTGGCCCCGGGACGGATGGGGACCCAGTACTTC	CASSLAPGRMGTQYF
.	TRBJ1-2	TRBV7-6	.	TGTGCCAGCAGCCCCCGGACGGGGACTAACTATGGCTACACCTTC	CASSPRTGTNYGYTF
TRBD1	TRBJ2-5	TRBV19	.	TGTGCCAGTAGTGGCGGACAGGGGGCCGAGACCCAGTACTTC	CASSGGQGAETQYF
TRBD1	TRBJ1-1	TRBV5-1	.	TGCGCCAGCAGCACTAATACAGGGGTAGGCACTGAAGCTTTCTTT	CASSTNTGVGTEAFF
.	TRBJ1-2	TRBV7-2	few	TGTGCCAGCAGCTTATATAGGACGGGGTATGGCTACACCTTC	CASSLYRTGYGYTF
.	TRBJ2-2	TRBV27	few	TGTGCCAGCAGCTACCAGGGGGGATCCTCGAACACCGGGGAGCTGTTTTTT	CASSYQGGSSNTGELFF
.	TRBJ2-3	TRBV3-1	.	TGTGCCAGCAGCCAAGATCGGCGGGGTCCAGATACGCAGTATTTT	CASSQDRRGPDTQYF
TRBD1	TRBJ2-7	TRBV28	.	TGTGCCAGCAGTGGAACCGGGACAGGCCGAAGAGAGCAGTACTTC	CASSGTGTGRREQYF
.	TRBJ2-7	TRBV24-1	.	TGTGCCACCAGTGAGGTCGAGCAGTACTTC	CATSEVEQYF
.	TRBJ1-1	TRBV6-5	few	TGTGCCAGCAGTTACTCGGAGGTTCCTTCGTTCACTGAAGCTTTCTTT	CASSYSEVPSFTEAFF
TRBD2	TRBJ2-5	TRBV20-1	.	TGCAGTGCTAGAAACTGGGGACTAGTTAAACCCCTAAACCTCGGGTACTTC	CSARNWGLVKPLNLGYF
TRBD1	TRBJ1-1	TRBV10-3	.	TGTGCCATCGGATACAGGGGGCCTGAAGCTTTCTTT	CAIGYRGPEAFF
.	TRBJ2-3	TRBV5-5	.	TGTGCCAGCAGCTTGGTCCCTAACGAAGCAGATACGCAGTATTTT	CASSLVPNEADTQYF
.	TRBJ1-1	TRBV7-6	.	TGTGCCAGCAGCTTAGGGAGGAGGGGCCTTATCAACACTGAAGCTTTCTTT	CASSLGRRGLINTEAFF
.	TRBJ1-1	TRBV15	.	TGTGCCACCAGCAGAGACATGGGCACTGAAGCTTTCTTT	CATSRDMGTEAFF
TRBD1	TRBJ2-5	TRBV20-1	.	TGCAGTGCTAAGAGGACAGGGCGAGAGACCCAGTACTTC	CSAKRTGRETQYF
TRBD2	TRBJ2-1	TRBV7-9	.	TGTGCCAGCACAATCCGAGCGGGGGGCGAGAACAATGAGCAGTTCTTC	CASTIRAGGENNEQFF
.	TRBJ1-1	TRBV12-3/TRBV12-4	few	TGTGCCACTCTTACGGGGGCAGGGTCGGTGAACACTGAAGCTTTCTTT	CATLTGAGSVNTEAFF
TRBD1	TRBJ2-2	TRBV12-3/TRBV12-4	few	TGTGCCAGCAGTCTGACAGGGGGGGAGCTGTTTTTT	CASSLTGGELFF
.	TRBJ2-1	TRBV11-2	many	TGTGCCAGCAGCCCACTGATAGGACAGCTCAATGAGCAGTTCTTC	CASSPLIGQLNEQFF
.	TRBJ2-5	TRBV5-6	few	TGTGCCAGCAGTACGCCCGGGAGATCCCAAGAGACCCAGTACTTC	CASSTPGRSQETQYF
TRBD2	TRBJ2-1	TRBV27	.	TGTGCCAGCAGTCCAGCCGGACTAGCGGGGGGGCAGACGTTAGATGAGCAGTTCTTC	CASSPAGLAGGQTLDEQFF
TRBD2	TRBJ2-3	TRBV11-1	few	TGTGCCAGCAGCAGACCAATCCTCGGGACTAGTAGGAGCACAGATACGCAGTATTTT	CASSRPILGTSRSTDTQYF
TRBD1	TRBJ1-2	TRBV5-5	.	TGTGCCAGCAGCTTTTCCCAAACACAGGGGCTCTATGGCGACACCTTC	CASSFSQTQGLYGDTF
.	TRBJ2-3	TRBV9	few	TGTGCCAGCAGCCCCGCCACCCCTGGCACAGATACGCAGTATTTT	CASSPATPGTDTQYF
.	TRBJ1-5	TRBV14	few	TGTGCCAGCAGCCTCGTCATCCTGGACAAGGGTAATCAGCCCCAGCATTTT	CASSLVILDKGNQPQHF
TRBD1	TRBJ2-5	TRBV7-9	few	TGTGCCTCGACCAGGGGGCCAGAAGAGACCCAGTACTTC	CASTRGPEETQYF
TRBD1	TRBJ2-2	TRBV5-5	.	TGTGCCAGCAGCTTCACCGGGACAGGGTTCAACACCGGGGAGCTGTTTTTT	CASSFTGTGFNTGELFF
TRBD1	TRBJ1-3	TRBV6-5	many	TGTGCCAGCAGTAACAGGGGGCTGGAAGGAAACACCATATATTTT	CASSNRGLEGNTIYF
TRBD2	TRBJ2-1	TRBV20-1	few	TGCAGTGCTAGAGATCTTAGCGGGGGGTTCAATGAGCAGTTCTTC	CSARDLSGGFNEQFF
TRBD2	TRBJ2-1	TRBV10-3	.	TGTGCCATCAGTGAGTCGGTAGCGGGAGGGAACAATGAGCAGTTCTTC	CAISESVAGGNNEQFF
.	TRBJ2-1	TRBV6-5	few	TGTGCCAGCAGTTCGAGGGGCTACAATGAGCAGTTCTTC	CASSSRGYNEQFF